The source of this T cell receptor (beta chain) is a study of tumor and adjacent non-tumor tissue in lung cancer (dated by TCRdb to the late 2010s). Background on the whole study: By cancer type, the cohort comprised eleven to twelve adenocarcinoma patients, a couple of squamous cell carcinoma patients and 1 small cell lung cancer patient. Among the approximately 15 patients, ages ranged from about 31 to 85 years, some ten were men and 5 were women, and disease was TNM stage I to III. A total of fewer than 150 million productive TCRbeta reads were generated by sequencing, corresponding to an average of about 4 million reads per sample. Bulk TCRbeta repertoires were compared between lung tumor tissue and matched distant non-tumor lung tissue obtained from roughly 16 lung cancer patients. Approximately 31 paired specimens, one tumor and one normal lung sample per patient, were profiled by TCRbeta CDR3 sequencing.

RNA was isolated from bulk unsorted tissue, and RNA quality was assessed with a NanoDrop ND-1000 and an Agilent 2100. Donors were newly diagnosed lung cancer patients admitted for thoracic surgery in China between August and November 2014, without prior chemotherapy. Anyone who had undergone radiotherapy or chemotherapy before, or who had another cancer at the same time, was left out of the study. Pieces of surgical tissue measuring roughly 1-2.2 cm3 were kept in RNAlater solution and held at -80 degrees C until needed. CDR3 length: 16 amino acids, cysteine to phenylalanine. The kept DNA is CDR3 alone, 48 bases in frame from the first base. Via the germline V gene, CDR1 is MNHEY and CDR2 SVGEGT. The research as a whole found: TCR diversity (inverse Simpson) was significantly higher in tumor than in normal lung tissue (431.37 vs 166.20, P = 0.0075, Mann-Whitney U test). The top 100 clones made up a significantly larger cumulative share of the repertoire in normal lung than in tumor tissue. Peripheral blood was not sequenced, so blood TCRbeta repertoires in these lung cancer patients were not examined. The methods do not name the sequencing platform or mention unique molecular identifiers. Significantly higher TCR diversity was found in younger patients, and higher tumor TCR diversity was associated with shorter overall and disease-free survival. With only around 15 patients in the cohort, the authors noted that larger samples and more detailed clinical data are needed.

Note on this clonotype: This clone's antigen is unknown. The junction does not match germline at one end; this may be a read error.

The receptor library was made with multiplex PCR. For sequencing, an Illumina HiSeq 2500 was employed. TCRbeta libraries were constructed through three rounds of nested PCR with primers (Table S4) according to protocols adapted from ARM-PCR. Before sequencing, PCR products in the 200-500 bp range were cut out of the gel and cleaned up using the QIAquick gel extraction kit. As for the original processing: Trimmomatic was used to clean the reads, FLASH was used to merge the reads into complete CDR3 sequences, and MiTCR was used to assign the reads to V(D)J germline segments. Clonal diversity was computed as the inverse Simpson's index with VDJtools. Productive reads were defined as in-frame sequences without a premature stop codon. The raw public reads went through TCRdb reprocessing: fastp at Q25, MiXCR clone calling, in-frame beta chains kept. Each entry is one CDR3 protein sequence, shown with its most common DNA and genes. The V and J calls reflect TCRdb's pipeline rather than the authors' work. The sample includes fewer than 120,000 distinct CDR3 sequences, with over 70% observed a single time. The ten largest clones take up about 22% of the sample.

The sample taken for sequencing was lung tumor tissue. The clonotype originates from a man in his 70s with non-small cell lung cancer. The chain couples TRBV6-2 or TRBV6-3 to TRBJ1-1; D gene: possibly TRBD1, on 5 matching bases. The CDR3 protein sequence reads: CTSSYVGLGGDTEAFF. The nucleotides read TGTACCAGCAGTTACGTGGGTCTGGGGGGTGACACTGAAGCCTTCTTT.